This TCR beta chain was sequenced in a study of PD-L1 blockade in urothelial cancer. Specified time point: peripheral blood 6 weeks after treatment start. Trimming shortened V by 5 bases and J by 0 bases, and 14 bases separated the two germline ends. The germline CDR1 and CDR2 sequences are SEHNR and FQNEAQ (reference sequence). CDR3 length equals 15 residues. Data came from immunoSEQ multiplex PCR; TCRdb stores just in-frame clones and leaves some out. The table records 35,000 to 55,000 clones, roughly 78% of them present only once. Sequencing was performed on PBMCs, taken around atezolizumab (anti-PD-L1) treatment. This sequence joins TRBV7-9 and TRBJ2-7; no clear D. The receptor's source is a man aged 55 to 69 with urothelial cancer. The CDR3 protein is CASSPIPQDSYEQYF. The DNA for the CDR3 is TGTGCCAGCAGCCCCATCCCGCAGGACTCCTACGAGCAGTACTTC.